The clone carrying this T cell receptor beta chain was found once. Its cognate antigen is unknown. The sample originates from a study of T cell clones after liver transplantation. Study-level results: The donor-reactive repertoire was only partly measurable in two subjects, lacking donor cells.

Some clones are missing from TCRdb's copy, which holds only in-frame ones; the method was immunoSEQ multiplex PCR. The sample lists 90,000 to 120,000 clones, approximately 78% seen once, with just under 1% in the top ten. CDR1 and CDR2 from the germline V gene are MNHEY and SVGAGI. Trimming removed 6 bases at V and 4 bases at J, with 16 bases between. The CDR3 is made up of 14 amino acids. The sequencing here drew on CD4+ T cells from blood, taken before liver transplant. The receptor's source is a human donor who received a liver transplant. The gene calls are TRBV6-5 and TRBJ2-7; possibly TRBD1 for D (6 bases). For the CDR3, the DNA is TGTGCCAGCAGCTCCAACAGGGTGGGTTACGAGCAGTACTTC. Its translation: CASSSNRVGYEQYF.